The 20 T cell receptor beta chains reported below all come from one sample, sequenced in a study of blood T cell repertoires in COVID-19. Libraries were prepared by immunoSEQ multiplex PCR; TCRdb keeps only in-frame clonotypes and omits some of them. The sample shows roughly 200,000 clones, about 84% of them seen only once. Sequences were obtained from peripheral blood. The receptors come from a person aged 65-85 years with COVID-19, enrolled during active disease.

The chain joins TRBV2 to TRBJ2-1, with a weak D call TRBD2 (6 bases). Germline CDR1 and CDR2: SNHLY and FYNNEI. The CDR3 has 13 residues. Deletions cut 4 bases from V and 10 bases from J, with 14 bases between. The CDR3 region is CASSVRLLAEQFF. DNA for the CDR3: TGTGCCAGCAGTGTACGACTCCTAGCGGAGCAGTTCTTC.

J is TRBJ2-5 and V is TRBV9; 8 bases fit TRBD2. This CDR3 has 16 residues. Germline V gene data show CDR1 as SGDLS and CDR2 as YYNGEE. V was pared by 0 bases and J by 0 bases, with 4 bases of the junction left unmatched. The CDR3 here is CASSVGSGDYQETQYF. The CDR3 region has the DNA TGTGCCAGCAGCGTAGGTAGCGGGGATTACCAAGAGACCCAGTACTTC.

The V call is TRBV19, the J call TRBJ2-1; tentatively, D is TRBD2 (5 bases). This CDR3 is 13 amino acids long. V lost 3 bases and J 9 bases, leaving 12 bases between the germline ends. CDR1 and CDR2 from the germline V gene are LNHDA and SQIVND (reference sequence). CDR3 bases: TGTGCCAGTAGTATGTACGAACGGGGTGAGCAGTTCTTC. Amino acid sequence: CASSMYERGEQFF.

The chain employs TRBV3-1 (or the pseudogene TRBV3-2) and TRBJ2-1; TRBD2 is a possible D gene (5 bases). The CDR3 contains 15 residues. CDR1 and CDR2 (germline): LGHDT, YNNKEL (reference sequence). The ends were cut back, 2 bases at V and 4 bases at J, with 12 bases in the middle. CDR3 region: CASSQLSGRYNEQFF. CDR3 DNA sequence: TGTGCCAGCAGCCAATTGAGCGGACGGTACAATGAGCAGTTCTTC.

This clone has only one observation. The chain combines TRBV23-1 with TRBJ1-4; TRBD1 matches 8 bases. TRBV23-1 is flagged as an ORF with uncertain function. This CDR3 comprises 15 residues. The junction had 9 bases not matched to a gene; V was cut back by 4 bases and J by 8 bases. CDR3 sequence reads: CASSLQGAQDEKLFF. CDR3 coding DNA: TGCGCCAGCAGTCTTCAGGGGGCGCAGGACGAAAAACTGTTTTTT.

In its sample, this clone was seen once. The rearrangement links TRBV15 to TRBJ1-6, with D possibly TRBD1 on 5 matching bases. Germline V gene lookup returns CDR1 LNHNV and CDR2 YYDKDF (reference sequence). Trimming stripped 0 bases from V and 3 bases from J, with 12 bases between. The CDR3 runs 17 residues. The CDR3 DNA reads as TGTGCCACCAGCAGAGACCGGGGGGGTAACTATAATTCACCCCTCCACTTT. Protein: CATSRDRGGNYNSPLHF.

CDR3 in amino acids: CASIETGASPLHF. The CDR3 DNA follows: TGTGCCAGCATTGAGACAGGGGCTTCACCCCTCCACTTT. The chain combines TRBV28 with TRBJ1-6; TRBD1 matches at 8 bases. With V trimmed by 7 bases and J by 9 bases, 5 bases remained unmatched. The CDR3 totals 13 residues. Looked up from germline, CDR1 is MDHEN and CDR2 is SYDVKM.

CDR3 protein: CASSYPRTSGGRDTGELFF. The CDR3 coding sequence is TGTGCCAGCAGTTACCCACGGACTAGCGGGGGCCGGGACACCGGGGAGCTGTTTTTT. The J gene is TRBJ2-2, the V gene TRBV6-2 or TRBV6-3; TRBD2 agrees at 13 bases. V lost 2 bases to trimming and J lost 3 bases; unmatched junction nucleotides: 9. Germline CDR1 and CDR2: MNHEY and SVGEGT. The CDR3 runs 19 residues.

The rearrangement joins TRBV30 to TRBJ1-1; tentative D call: TRBD1 (6 bases). The CDR3 length is 15 residues. Trimming removed 4 bases at V and 5 bases at J, with 20 bases between. Germline V gene lookup returns CDR1 GTSNPN and CDR2 SVGIG (reference sequence). The chain's CDR3 is CAWTKLRGAGTEAFF. CDR3 nucleotides: TGTGCCTGGACCAAACTCAGGGGAGCGGGAACTGAAGCTTTCTTT.

This rearrangement joins TRBV27 to TRBJ2-7; 10 positions agree with TRBD1. From germline, CDR1 is MNHEY and CDR2 SMNVEV (reference sequence). The CDR3 extends over 15 amino acids. Trimming removed 5 bases from V and 5 bases from J; junction bases left unmatched: 9. The CDR3 protein is CASSPKGQGIHEQYF. CDR3 DNA: TGTGCCAGCAGTCCCAAGGGACAGGGGATCCACGAGCAGTACTTC.

J is TRBJ2-7 and V is TRBV20-1, with 9 positions matching TRBD1. Trimming at V came to 3 bases and at J to 5 bases, leaving 11 bases not matched to a gene. The CDR3 totals 15 residues. Looked up from germline, CDR1 is DFQATT and CDR2 is SNEGSKA (reference sequence). CDR3 nucleotides: TGCAGTGCTAGTGGGAGAGGGACAGGGTGGGACGAGCAGTACTTC. Protein product: CSASGRGTGWDEQYF.

The chain joins TRBV27 to TRBJ2-2, with 11 nucleotides matching TRBD2. CDR1 and CDR2 from the germline V gene are MNHEY and SMNVEV (reference sequence). Trimming at V came to 6 bases and at J to 1 base, leaving 4 bases not matched to a gene. The CDR3 sequence is 16 residues long. CDR3 in amino acids: CASSLTSGRNTGELFF. The CDR3 DNA is TGTGCCAGCAGCCTCACTAGCGGGAGGAACACCGGGGAGCTGTTTTTT.

The chain uses TRBV6-5 and TRBJ1-2, with 8 bases lining up with TRBD1. V lost 2 bases to trimming and J lost 7 bases; unmatched junction nucleotides: 6. The germline V gene has CDR1 MNHEY and CDR2 SVGAGI. The CDR3 has 14 residues. CDR3 nucleotides: TGTGCCAGCAGTTACCAACAGGGGGGGCGTGGCTACACCTTC. Translated, it gives CASSYQQGGRGYTF.

J is TRBJ2-7 and V is TRBV19; TRBD1 aligns across 8 bases. Germline-derived CDR1 and CDR2 are LNHDA and SQIVND (reference sequence). The V and J ends lost 5 bases and 1 base, in that order; junction bases with no gene match: 16. The CDR3 totals 18 residues. CDR3: CASSCPSYPGQVSYEQYF. In nucleotides, the CDR3 is TGTGCCAGTAGTTGCCCGTCATATCCGGGACAGGTTTCCTACGAGCAGTACTTC.

The genes are TRBV14 and TRBJ1-1; D is possibly TRBD1 (6 bases). Germline V gene lookup returns CDR1 SGHDN and CDR2 FVKESK. The V and J ends lost 4 bases and 11 bases respectively, with 17 bases between them. The CDR3 covers 13 residues. CDR3 nucleotide sequence: TGTGCCAGCAGCCGCGATAGGACAGCTCCGGCTTTCTTT. Protein product: CASSRDRTAPAFF.

This clone has ten or more counts. V usage is TRBV24-1 and J usage is TRBJ2-5; possible D gene TRBD1, 6 bases. Per the germline V gene, CDR1 is KGHDR and CDR2 is SFDVKD. With 3 bases removed from V and 1 base from J, the gap between germline ends came to 11 bases. There are 15 residues in the CDR3. The CDR3, as DNA: TGTGCCACCAGTGATGGCCCAGGGGCCCAAGAGACCCAGTACTTC. Translating gives CATSDGPGAQETQYF.

The J gene is TRBJ1-3, the V gene TRBV10-3; no definite D call. The CDR3 has 14 amino acids. The germline V gene has CDR1 ENHRY and CDR2 SYGVKD. The ends were cut back, 11 bases at V and 2 bases at J, with 16 bases in the middle. CDR3 loop: CASTGVPAGNTIYF. CDR3 nucleotides: TGTGCCTCGACGGGAGTTCCCGCTGGAAACACCATATATTTT.

The chain links TRBV14 to TRBJ2-3, with TRBD2 matching over 8 bases. Germline V CDR1 and CDR2: SGHDN, FVKESK. Losses at the gene ends were 2 bases for V and 8 bases for J; bases not matched to a gene: 6. The CDR3 sequence is 14 residues long. The chain's CDR3 is CASSQKIGGVTQYF. The DNA of the CDR3 is TGTGCCAGCAGCCAAAAGATCGGGGGGGTTACGCAGTATTTT.

The chain combines TRBV4-3 with TRBJ2-2; 7 positions match TRBD1. J lost 6 bases, V lost 0 bases, and 13 bases had no gene match. CDR1 and CDR2 from the germline V gene are LGHNA and YSLEER. The length of the CDR3 is 18 residues. Written as DNA, the CDR3 is TGCGCCAGCAGCCAAGAAGGGTTGGACAGGCTGGGGTCCGGGGAGCTGTTTTTT. Its protein is CASSQEGLDRLGSGELFF.

This sequence joins TRBV2 and TRBJ2-7; 9 bases fit TRBD1. The V segment lost 4 bases and the J segment 1 base; nucleotides outside the gene matches: 8. CDR1 is SNHLY, CDR2 FYNNEI, per germline. The CDR3 consists of 16 residues. The CDR3 coding sequence is TGTGCCAGCAGTGCAGCCGGGACAGGGAAGTCCTACGAGCAGTACTTC. Residues: CASSAAGTGKSYEQYF.